Given below is one TCR beta chain in context. Its binding antigen is unknown. The input lacks base qualities; no much larger clone sits a single base away. The method was the immunoSEQ multiplex PCR assay. Per the source publication's procedure: To diagnose cytomegalovirus status from the catalog of TCR beta chain sequences, a statistical classification framework was built. As stored in TCRdb, this immuneACCESS dataset retains in-frame rearrangements with V and J assigned. A fraction of the clones does not appear; measured against another copy, unresolved V genes explain less than half of the discrepancy, and the remainder lacks a known reason. V, J and clone size reflect that table, while D and trimming were determined from the DNA. Here the sample has approximately 220,000 clones; approximately 87% occur a single time. Clones ranked in the top ten supply roughly 2.5% of the sample. This record comes from a study of cytomegalovirus exposure and HLA in healthy donors (dated by TCRdb to 2016 to 2017). Background for the entire study: The 650 to 750 repertoires of the first cohort and the approximately 130 validation repertoires were produced on the same platform, according to a later analysis. The aim of the study was to test whether cataloging public T cell receptors could identify signatures of past pathogen exposure. Besides the first cohort of roughly 660 subjects, a separate validation cohort made up of roughly 120 different subjects was used. To predict cytomegalovirus infection status, the study brought together high-throughput TCR immunosequencing, statistical association of individual TCRs with disease status, and machine learning.

Donors formed part of the validation cohort, which comprised 95 to 150 subjects and was distinct from the first cohort of some 700 subjects. Here is what the overall study found, with its caveats: Three of the identified cytomegalovirus-associated TCR beta chains were confirmed in vitro to be specific for cytomegalovirus antigens. Most TCR sequences were seen in very few donors, while some public TCRs were found in many individuals. It was suggested by the authors that the approach could potentially be generalized to other disease states and immunological phenotypes. In the study, around 150 TCR beta chains were listed as associated with cytomegalovirus. A later analysis had no HLA typing for the validation cohort, so co-occurrence there was scored across all 130 or so repertoires. Cytomegalovirus status was reported to be diagnosed by the classifier with high specificity and sensitivity in both the original and validation cohorts. Subsequent analysis determined that TCRs grouped into clusters in the first cohort also showed a tendency toward co-occurrence across the approximately 110 validation repertoires, and 94% of cluster scores exceeded 0.

CDR1 LNHDA and CDR2 SQIVND were looked up in the germline V gene (reference sequence). Including cysteine and phenylalanine, the CDR3 has 15 amino acids. The only DNA kept is the CDR3, 45 bases in frame from the first base. Ends trimmed: V by 5 bases, J by 0 bases; bases unmatched to a gene: 2. Material for sequencing was PBMCs. Here the chain combines TRBV19 and TRBJ1-5, with 9 middle bases fitting TRBD1. The source of this sequence is a man between 18 and 29 years old in good health and CMV-seronegative. The CDR3 amino acid sequence is: CASSPGQGSNQPQHF. The DNA sequence is as follows: TGTGCCAGTAGTCCGGGACAGGGTAGCAATCAGCCCCAGCATTTT.